The source of this T cell receptor beta chain is a study of cytomegalovirus exposure and HLA in healthy donors. Method: immunoSEQ multiplex PCR; TCRdb's copy keeps in-frame clones and lacks some. Found here are about 120,000 clones, 86% of them singletons; the top ten hold nearly 5%. Germline lookup yields CDR1 PRHDT and CDR2 FYEKMQ (reference sequence). The CDR3 is 15 residues long. V dropped 1 base and J dropped 3 bases, with 7 bases sitting between them. Regarding the study as a whole: The study put roughly 160 TCR beta chains on its list as cytomegalovirus-associated.

Concerning this clone: Antigen: not known.

This receptor was taken from a man aged 18 to 29 in good health and CMV-seronegative. The chain has TRBV13 and TRBJ1-6; D ambiguous. Source material: PBMCs. CDR3 nucleotides: TGTGCCAGCAGCTTAGAACGGGGCTATAATTCACCCCTCCACTTT. It translates to CASSLERGYNSPLHF.